A single sample is the source of the 30 T cell receptor beta chains below, sequenced in a study of beta chain features in type 1 diabetes. Of the isolated RNA, all was reverse transcribed, and so the sequenced material was expressed TCRB transcripts. Generated by immunoSEQ multiplex PCR, the TCRdb table keeps only in-frame clones and is missing some. The table has 300,000 to 450,000 clones, around 20% seen once. Input material: naive CD4+ T cells from blood. The source is a woman under 30 in good health.

This clone was counted between two and nine times. This chain connects TRBV29-1 to TRBJ2-1; 12 bases are a match to TRBD2. Germline V gene lookup returns CDR1 SQVTM and CDR2 ANQGSEA. Trimming removed 5 bases from V and 7 bases from J; junction bases left unmatched: 3. This CDR3 spans 13 amino acids. CDR3 region: CSVSGLAGNEQFF. CDR3 coding DNA: TGCAGCGTTAGCGGACTAGCGGGAAATGAGCAGTTCTTC.

V usage is TRBV30 and J usage is TRBJ1-1, with D possibly TRBD1 on 5 matching bases. CDR3 size: 13 residues. The germline CDR1 and CDR2 sequences are GTSNPN and SVGIG (reference sequence). Trimming removed 3 bases from V and 4 bases from J, with 12 bases in between. The CDR3: CAWSPMGGTEAFF. CDR3 nucleotide sequence: TGTGCCTGGAGCCCCATGGGGGGCACTGAAGCTTTCTTT.

CDR3 amino acids: CASSVGVGGNGYTF. The CDR3 DNA sequence: TGTGCCAGCAGCGTAGGGGTAGGGGGCAATGGCTACACCTTC. The chain combines TRBV9 with TRBJ1-2; 7 positions match TRBD1. From germline, CDR1 is SGDLS and CDR2 YYNGEE. This CDR3 has 14 residues. V was clipped by 0 bases and J by 6 bases; unmatched bases: 5.

The chain is built from TRBV7-8 and TRBJ2-4, with 14 bases lining up with TRBD2. Per the germline V gene, CDR1 is SGHVS and CDR2 is FQNEAQ. The CDR3 is made up of 19 amino acids. V shed 4 bases, J shed 0 bases, and the junction held 8 bases outside the gene matches. The CDR3 loop reads CASSWGLAGERGAKNIQYF. In DNA, the CDR3 is TGTGCCAGCAGCTGGGGACTAGCGGGAGAAAGGGGAGCCAAAAACATTCAGTACTTC.

This clone occurred a few times. This sequence joins TRBV9 and TRBJ2-1, with TRBD2 matching over 12 bases. V was clipped by 4 bases and J by 4 bases; unmatched bases: 3. The CDR3 totals 15 residues. Germline V gives CDR1 SGDLS, CDR2 YYNGEE. The CDR3 reads CASSSGLAGYNEQFF. CDR3 DNA sequence: TGTGCCAGCAGCTCAGGACTAGCGGGGTACAATGAGCAGTTCTTC.

This clone was picked up a small number of times. This rearrangement joins TRBV30 to TRBJ2-7, with 12 bases lining up with TRBD2. The germline gives CDR1 GTSNPN, CDR2 SVGIG (reference sequence). The CDR3 loop spans 14 amino acids. V lost 3 bases, J lost 2 bases, and 2 bases stayed unmatched. The CDR3 bases are TGTGCCTGGAGACTAGCGGGAGGCCCCTACGAGCAGTACTTC. This codes for CAWRLAGGPYEQYF.

V usage is TRBV9 and J usage is TRBJ2-5; D possibly corresponds to TRBD2 (6 bases). The CDR3 contains 15 residues. Between the trimmed V and J ends, which lost 2 bases and 4 bases, there was a span of 15 bases. Germline V gene lookup returns CDR1 SGDLS and CDR2 YYNGEE. This chain's CDR3 is CASSVVSGVAETQYF. The CDR3 DNA sequence: TGTGCCAGCAGCGTTGTTTCGGGGGTGGCAGAGACCCAGTACTTC.

This clone occurred a few times. The chain carries TRBV2 and TRBJ2-2, with TRBD2 matching 15 bases. This CDR3 is built from 16 residues. CDR1 and CDR2 (germline): SNHLY, FYNNEI. V shed 6 bases, J shed 6 bases, and the junction held 5 bases outside the gene matches. As DNA, the CDR3 is TGTGCCAGCAGCCGGACTAGCGGGAGGGTTGCCGGGGAGCTGTTTTTT. Protein product: CASSRTSGRVAGELFF. Variable domain in full (rest from reference TRBV2 and TRBJ2-2): EPEVTQTPSHQVTQMGQEVILRCVPISNHLYFYWYRQILGQKVEFLVSFYNNEISEKSEIFDDQFSVERPDGSNFTLKIRSTKLEDSAMYFCASSRTSGRVAGELFFGEGSRLTVL.

The chain has TRBV2 and TRBJ2-7, with 10 bases matching TRBD2. There are 17 residues in the CDR3. V lost 0 bases to trimming and J lost 0 bases; unmatched junction nucleotides: 5. The germline CDR1 and CDR2 sequences are SNHLY and FYNNEI. Written as DNA, the CDR3 is TGTGCCAGCAGTGAAGCTAGCGGGAGGATCAGCTCCTACGAGCAGTACTTC. Protein: CASSEASGRISSYEQYF. The whole variable domain, filled in from reference TRBV2 and TRBJ2-7, reads EPEVTQTPSHQVTQMGQEVILRCVPISNHLYFYWYRQILGQKVEFLVSFYNNEISEKSEIFDDQFSVERPDGSNFTLKIRSTKLEDSAMYFCASSEASGRISSYEQYFGPGTRLTVT.

In DNA, the CDR3 is TGCGCCAGCAGCCAAGGAGGACGAGTGGGGACAGGGGGCCACGAGCAGTACTTC. It is translated as CASSQGGRVGTGGHEQYF. This chain links TRBV4-1 with TRBJ2-7, with 12 bases aligning to TRBD1. The CDR3 loop spans 18 amino acids. Germline-derived CDR1 and CDR2 are MGHRA and YSYEKL. V lost 1 base to trimming and J lost 5 bases; unmatched junction nucleotides: 12.

The chain employs TRBV9 and TRBJ1-4; D possibly corresponds to TRBD1 (6 bases). V was clipped by 2 bases and J by 7 bases, with 15 bases between them. Per the germline V gene, CDR1 is SGDLS and CDR2 is YYNGEE. The CDR3 has 15 residues. The CDR3 region is CASSVGSGVAEKLFF. In DNA form, the CDR3 reads TGTGCCAGCAGCGTTGGGTCAGGGGTAGCTGAAAAACTGTTTTTT.

The table lists this clone with a few counts. The chain has TRBV6-1 and TRBJ2-1; 10 nucleotides agree with TRBD2. Per the germline V gene, CDR1 is MNHNS and CDR2 is SASEGT. The CDR3 runs to 14 residues. Trimming removed 11 bases from V and 5 bases from J; junction bases left unmatched: 9. The CDR3 coding sequence is TGTGCCGGCAAACCGGGACTAGCGAACAATGAGCAGTTCTTC. Residues: CAGKPGLANNEQFF.

This rearrangement joins TRBV30 to TRBJ2-7, with D unresolved. Germline values: CDR1 GTSNPN, CDR2 SVGIG (reference sequence). With 2 bases removed from V and 5 bases from J, the gap between germline ends came to 10 bases. The CDR3 is 12 amino acids. This CDR3 reads CAWSRTRDEQYF. The DNA of the CDR3 is TGTGCCTGGAGTCGTACTCGGGACGAGCAGTACTTC.

CDR3 in DNA: TGTGCCAGCAGCTCAGGACTTCTTACAGATACGCAGTATTTT. It translates to CASSSGLLTDTQYF. V usage is TRBV7-2 and J usage is TRBJ2-3; D possibly corresponds to TRBD2 (5 bases). CDR3 length: 14 residues. Trimming removed 4 bases at V and 3 bases at J, with 11 bases between. Per germline, CDR1 SGHTA and CDR2 FQGNSA. The full variable domain, with the rest looked up from reference TRBV7-2 and TRBJ2-3, is GAGVSQSPSNKVTEKGKDVELRCDPISGHTALYWYRQSLGQGLEFLIYFQGNSAPDKSGLPSDRFSAERTGGSVSTLTIQRTQQEDSAVYLCASSSGLLTDTQYFGPGTRLTVL.

This clone was detected only a few times. The chain couples TRBV6-6 to TRBJ2-7, with a weak D call TRBD1 (6 bases). The CDR3 totals 13 residues. V gave up 5 bases and J gave up 3 bases, with 11 bases separating them. Germline V gene sequence: CDR1 MNHNY, CDR2 SVGAGI (reference sequence). For the CDR3, the DNA is TGTGCCAGCAGTCCCGGACAGCTCTACGAGCAGTACTTC. The encoded protein is CASSPGQLYEQYF.

Here the CDR3 reads CASSVRSGATHNEQFF. The CDR3 DNA is TGTGCCAGCAGCGTAAGGTCGGGAGCAACCCACAATGAGCAGTTCTTC. The chain couples TRBV9 to TRBJ2-1, with D possibly matching TRBD2 (6 bases). Trimming cost V 1 base and J 5 bases, with 16 bases left between them. Germline V CDR1 and CDR2: SGDLS, YYNGEE. The CDR3 is made up of 16 amino acids. Based on the CDR3 plus reference TRBV9 and TRBJ2-1, the full variable domain is DSGVTQTPKHLITATGQRVTLRCSPRSGDLSVYWYQQSLDQGLQFLIQYYNGEERAKGNILERFSAQQFPDLHSELNLSSLELGDSALYFCASSVRSGATHNEQFFGPGTRLTVL.

This clone was detected only a few times. CDR3 loop: CASGTSRDSYGYTF. In nucleotides, the CDR3 is TGTGCTAGTGGTACTTCCCGGGACAGCTATGGCTACACCTTC. The chain has TRBV12-5 and TRBJ1-2; 7 bases match TRBD1. J lost 4 bases, V lost 5 bases, and 7 bases had no gene match. Germline CDR1 is LGHNT and CDR2 is FRNRAP. CDR3 length: 14 residues.

In this sample, this clone turned up a few times. This rearrangement joins TRBV27 to TRBJ1-1; D ambiguous. There are 14 residues in the CDR3. V was clipped by 6 bases and J by 5 bases, with 16 bases between them. The V gene's germline CDR1 is MNHEY and CDR2 SMNVEV (reference sequence). CDR3 in amino acids: CASSIQGEGTEAFF. The CDR3 DNA reads as TGTGCCAGCAGCATACAAGGAGAGGGAACTGAAGCTTTCTTT.

The genes are TRBV11-1 and TRBJ1-1, with no clear D. V dropped 0 bases and J dropped 3 bases, with 5 bases sitting between them. Germline V gene data show CDR1 as SGHAT and CDR2 as FQDESV (reference sequence). The CDR3 sequence is 13 residues long. CDR3 nucleotide sequence: TGTGCCAGCAGCTTAGCTCTTTACACTGAAGCTTTCTTT. Translating gives CASSLALYTEAFF.

This clone was counted a few times. The rearrangement joins TRBV29-1 to TRBJ2-7; 7 nucleotides match TRBD1. The CDR3 loop spans 13 amino acids. The trim removed 6 bases at V and 3 bases at J, leaving 8 bases unmatched. Germline V CDR1 and CDR2: SQVTM, ANQGSEA. This CDR3 reads CSVSGTAGYEQYF. CDR3 DNA: TGCAGCGTCTCCGGGACAGCCGGCTACGAGCAGTACTTC.

V usage is TRBV7-2 and J usage is TRBJ1-2, with D unresolved. CDR1 and CDR2 from the germline V gene are SGHTA and FQGNSA. The CDR3 contains 14 residues. The germline V and J ends were trimmed by 3 bases and 10 bases, with 18 bases remaining between them. The CDR3 protein is CASSFRTRYVDYTF. Written as DNA, the CDR3 is TGTGCCAGCAGCTTCAGGACTCGCTATGTGGACTACACCTTC.

The chain combines TRBV7-9 with TRBJ1-2; D is unresolved. The CDR3 extends over 12 amino acids. Germline CDR1 SEHNR, CDR2 FQNEAQ (reference sequence). V lost 2 bases, J lost 8 bases, and 9 bases lay in between. CDR3 loop: CASSLQVEGYTF. In nucleotides, the CDR3 is TGTGCCAGCAGCTTACAGGTCGAAGGCTACACCTTC.

The rearrangement links TRBV18 to TRBJ2-6; no definite D call. The CDR3 length is 16 residues. Per germline, CDR1 KGHSH and CDR2 LQKENI. Deletions cut 2 bases from V and 0 bases from J, with 8 bases between. The CDR3 bases are TGTGCCAGCTCACCAGAGGTCTACTCTGGGGCCAACGTCCTGACTTTC. The encoded protein is CASSPEVYSGANVLTF.

This clone was detected only a few times. J is TRBJ2-7 and V is TRBV13; D might be TRBD1 (6 bases). Germline CDR1 PRHDT, CDR2 FYEKMQ (reference sequence). V dropped 1 base and J dropped 0 bases, with 7 bases sitting between them. The CDR3 has 14 residues. The CDR3 bases are TGTGCCAGCAGCTTAGAACAGGGCTCCTACGAGCAGTACTTC. Its protein is CASSLEQGSYEQYF.

The chain couples TRBV6-6 to TRBJ1-1, with 10 bases that match TRBD1. Trimming removed 6 bases from V and 5 bases from J; junction bases left unmatched: 12. The germline V gene encodes CDR1 MNHNY and CDR2 SVGAGI (reference sequence). The CDR3 covers 16 residues. The CDR3 protein is CASRTGGESGGTEAFF. The CDR3 bases are TGTGCCAGCAGGACAGGGGGCGAGTCCGGTGGTACTGAAGCTTTCTTT.

V usage is TRBV19 and J usage is TRBJ2-1; 8 positions match TRBD1. This CDR3 spans 14 amino acids. The ends lost 3 bases at V and 6 bases at J; junction bases unmatched: 4. Per the germline V gene, CDR1 is LNHDA and CDR2 is SQIVND (reference sequence). The chain's CDR3 is CASSMADRVNEQFF. CDR3 coding DNA: TGTGCCAGTAGTATGGCGGACAGGGTCAATGAGCAGTTCTTC.

This clone was seen a handful of times. The chain couples TRBV18 to TRBJ2-6; no reliable D call. Germline values: CDR1 KGHSH, CDR2 LQKENI. Trimming took 5 bases from V and 2 from J, leaving 10 bases between them. The CDR3 is 15 residues long. The CDR3 sequence is CASSAGLPGANVLTF. As DNA, the CDR3 is TGTGCCAGCTCAGCTGGCCTTCCTGGGGCCAACGTCCTGACTTTC.

The chain carries TRBV7-6 and TRBJ1-1; 8 nucleotides agree with TRBD1. V lost 4 bases, J lost 5 bases, and 3 bases stayed unmatched. Germline CDR1 is SGHVS and CDR2 is FNYEAQ. The CDR3 spans 13 residues. The CDR3 DNA reads TGTGCCAGCAGCTCACGACAGGGGACTGAAGCTTTCTTT. This codes for CASSSRQGTEAFF.

In this sample, this clone turned up a few times. This sequence joins TRBV4-1 and TRBJ1-2; no reliable D call. The CDR3 contains 14 residues. Trimming pared 2 bases from V and 7 bases from J, leaving 14 bases between. The germline V gene has CDR1 MGHRA and CDR2 YSYEKL. CDR3 in amino acids: CASSQPSRPVGYTF. CDR3 bases: TGCGCCAGCAGCCAACCTAGTCGCCCGGTTGGCTACACCTTC.

Only a few counts were recorded for this clone. The chain uses TRBV13 and TRBJ2-2, with TRBD2 matching 12 bases. This CDR3 has 17 residues. The germline gives CDR1 PRHDT, CDR2 FYEKMQ (reference sequence). The trim removed 6 bases at V and 0 bases at J, leaving 5 bases unmatched. Written as DNA, the CDR3 is TGTGCCAGCAGGCCTGGACTAGCGGGGTCGAACACCGGGGAGCTGTTTTTT. Amino acids: CASRPGLAGSNTGELFF.